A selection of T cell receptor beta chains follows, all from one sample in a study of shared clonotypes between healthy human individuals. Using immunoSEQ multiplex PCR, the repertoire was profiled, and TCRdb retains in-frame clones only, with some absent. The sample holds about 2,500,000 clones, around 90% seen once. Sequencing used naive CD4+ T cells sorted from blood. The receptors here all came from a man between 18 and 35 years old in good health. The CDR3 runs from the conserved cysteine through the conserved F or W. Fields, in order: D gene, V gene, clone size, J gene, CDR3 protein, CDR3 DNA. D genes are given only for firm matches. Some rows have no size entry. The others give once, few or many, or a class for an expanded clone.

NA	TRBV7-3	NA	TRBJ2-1	CASSSQGSSYNEQFF	TGTGCCAGCAGCTCTCAGGGGAGCTCCTACAATGAGCAGTTCTTC
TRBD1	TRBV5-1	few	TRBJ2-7	CASSTGQGWSAQYF	TGCGCCAGCAGCACGGGACAGGGCTGGTCCGCGCAGTACTTC
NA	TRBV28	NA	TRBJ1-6	CASSFGTSQRVGSPLHF	TGTGCCAGCAGTTTCGGGACCAGTCAGAGGGTAGGTTCACCCCTCCACTTT
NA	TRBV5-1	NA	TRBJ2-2	CASSLGDKNTGELFF	TGCGCCAGCAGCTTGGGAGACAAAAACACCGGGGAGCTGTTTTTT
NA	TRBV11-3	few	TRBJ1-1	CASSLRGGPEAFF	TGTGCCAGCAGCTTAAGGGGTGGCCCTGAAGCTTTCTTT
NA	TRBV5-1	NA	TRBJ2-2	CASSLTGVTGELFF	TGCGCCAGCAGCTTGACAGGAGTCACCGGGGAGCTGTTTTTT
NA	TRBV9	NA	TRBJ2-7	CASSVEPSEAYEQYF	TGTGCCAGCAGCGTAGAACCATCCGAGGCCTACGAGCAGTACTTC
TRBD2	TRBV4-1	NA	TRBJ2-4	CASSQGLAGGMAKNIQYF	TGCGCCAGCAGCCAAGGACTAGCGGGAGGGATGGCCAAAAACATTCAGTACTTC
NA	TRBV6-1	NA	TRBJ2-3	CASSLNTDTQYF	TGTGCCAGCAGTCTTAACACAGATACGCAGTATTTT
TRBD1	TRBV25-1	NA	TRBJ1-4	CASSASDRGRANEKLFF	TGTGCCAGCAGTGCAAGTGACAGGGGGCGTGCTAATGAAAAACTGTTTTTT
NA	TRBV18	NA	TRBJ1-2	CASSNNINYGYTF	TGTGCCAGCTCGAATAACATTAACTATGGCTACACCTTC
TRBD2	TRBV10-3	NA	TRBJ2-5	CAISESVASGDKETQYF	TGTGCCATCAGTGAGTCGGTGGCTAGCGGGGATAAAGAGACCCAGTACTTC
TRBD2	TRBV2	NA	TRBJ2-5	CASRRTSGGEETQYF	TGTGCCAGCAGGCGGACTAGCGGGGGGGAAGAGACCCAGTACTTC
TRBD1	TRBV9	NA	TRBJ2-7	CASSVAGQGPYEQYF	TGTGCCAGCAGCGTAGCTGGACAGGGCCCCTACGAGCAGTACTTC
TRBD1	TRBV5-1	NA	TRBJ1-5	CASSPTGDSNQPQHF	TGCGCCAGCAGTCCAACAGGGGACAGCAATCAGCCCCAGCATTTT